This T cell receptor beta chain was captured in a study of T cell repertoires in aging, cancer and after chemotherapy. Across the study: Donors were grouped into six age bands spanning 30 or younger through 70 or older. The whole study produced a dataset of roughly 8.6 million TCR reads.

This clonotype was counted many times. TRB rearrangements spanning V, D and J were amplified using mixed TRB-A/B primers. Using its own MiXCR run on the multiplex PCR reads, TCRdb lists one record per CDR3 protein. The sample holds some 9,000 distinct CDR3 sequences; 20% to 30% are singletons and the top ten take 2.8%. Amplification of TCR beta used genomic DNA extracted from peripheral blood. This CDR3 is 15 amino acids long. V shed 6 bases and J shed 1 base, with 15 bases lying between them. Germline V gene lookup returns CDR1 ENHRY and CDR2 SYGVKD. Sequencing input: blood. The TCR sequence derives from a human donor with a blood cancer. J is TRBJ1-1 and V is TRBV10-3; weak D call: TRBD1 (5 bases). The CDR3, as DNA: TGTGCCATCAGGACCGTTACTACAGGGAACACTGAAGCTTTCTTT. Protein product: CAIRTVTTGNTEAFF.